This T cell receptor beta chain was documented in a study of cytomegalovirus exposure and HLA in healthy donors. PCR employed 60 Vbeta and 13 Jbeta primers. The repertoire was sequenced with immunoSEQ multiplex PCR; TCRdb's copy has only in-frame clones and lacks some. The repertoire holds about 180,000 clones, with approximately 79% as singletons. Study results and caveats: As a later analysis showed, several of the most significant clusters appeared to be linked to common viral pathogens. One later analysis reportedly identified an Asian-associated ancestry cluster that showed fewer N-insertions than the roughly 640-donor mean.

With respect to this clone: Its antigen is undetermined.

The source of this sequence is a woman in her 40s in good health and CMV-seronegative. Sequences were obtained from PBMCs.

The CDR3 loop reads CAIREGLDRGSEAFF. CDR3 sequence (DNA): TGTGCCATCAGAGAAGGGTTGGACAGGGGCTCTGAAGCTTTCTTT. The V gene is TRBV10-3, the J gene TRBJ1-1; TRBD1 agrees at 9 bases. V was pared by 6 bases and J by 6 bases, with 11 bases of the junction left unmatched. The CDR3 is made up of 15 amino acids. CDR1 is ENHRY and CDR2 is SYGVKD in the germline V gene.